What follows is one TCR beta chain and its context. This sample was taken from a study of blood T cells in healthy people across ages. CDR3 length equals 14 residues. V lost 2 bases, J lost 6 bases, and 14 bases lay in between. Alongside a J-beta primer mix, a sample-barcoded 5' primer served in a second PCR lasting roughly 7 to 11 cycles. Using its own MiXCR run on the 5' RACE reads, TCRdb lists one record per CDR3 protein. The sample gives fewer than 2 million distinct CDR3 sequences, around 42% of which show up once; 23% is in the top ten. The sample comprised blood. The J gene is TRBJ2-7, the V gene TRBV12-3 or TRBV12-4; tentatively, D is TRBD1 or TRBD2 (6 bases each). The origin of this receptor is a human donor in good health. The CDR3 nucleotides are TGTGCCAGCAGTTTACAGCAGGGGAGGATCGAGCAGTACTTC. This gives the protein CASSLQQGRIEQYF.